The present entry profiles one TCR beta chain with its context. What it binds is unknown. The sample originates from a study of T cell responses to AZD1222 COVID-19 vaccine. Notes on the study in general: The study reported that nearly half of spike-specific TCRs target unmutated variant regions. Females outnumbered males among donors, who were mostly white British; clonal diversity was possibly underestimated. After two AZD1222 doses, spike-specific TCR breadth and depth rose versus day 0.

The repertoire was sequenced with immunoSEQ multiplex PCR; TCRdb's copy has only in-frame clones and lacks some. The sample has 100,000 to 120,000 clones; roughly 92% are singletons. V lost 5 bases to trimming and J lost 2 bases; unmatched junction nucleotides: 4. Germline values: CDR1 SGHVS, CDR2 FQNEAQ. CDR3 length equals 15 residues. The J gene is TRBJ2-3, the V gene TRBV7-8, with 10 bases aligning to TRBD2. Material: peripheral blood, obtained 28 days after the second AZD1222 dose. This TCR came from an adult who received the AZD1222 COVID-19 vaccine. CDR3 in DNA: TGTGCCAGCAGCCATGGACTAGCGGCCACAGATACGCAGTATTTT. It specifies CASSHGLAATDTQYF.